The text below deals with one TCR beta chain. The antigen is unknown. This sample was included in a study of T cell responses to AZD1222 COVID-19 vaccine. The study, taken as a whole, reports: All repertoire sampling was performed exclusively after the peak T cell response.

Here immunoSEQ multiplex PCR was the method, and the copy in TCRdb shows in-frame clones only, minus some. This sample yields about 130,000 clones, of which around 84% are seen a single time; roughly 4.3% belongs to the top ten. Sequencing used peripheral blood, obtained on day 0 of AZD1222 vaccination. The TCR originated in an adult in good health.

The CDR3 region is CASSPWGAEAFF. The CDR3 coding sequence is TGTGCCAGCAGTCCATGGGGGGCTGAAGCTTTCTTT. The chain couples TRBV3-1 (or the pseudogene TRBV3-2) to TRBJ1-1, with D perhaps matching TRBD1 (5 bases). The CDR3 sequence is 12 residues long. In germline, CDR1 is LGHDT, CDR2 YNNKEL (reference sequence). V was clipped by 6 bases and J by 6 bases, with 11 bases between them.